This TCR beta chain is drawn from a study of blood T cell repertoires in COVID-19. Study details: Italy, Spain and the United States were the sources of the convalescent and acute COVID-19 samples. The cDNA or gDNA used as material had been derived from T cells, B-cell-depleted T cells, or PBMCs.

Per the original methods: Quantification of nucleated cells was approximated via reference gene primer amplification. Using immunoSEQ multiplex PCR, the repertoire was profiled, and TCRdb retains in-frame clones only, with some absent. The V and J calls and clone size come from that table; D and trimming were worked out from the DNA. This repertoire shows over 200,000 clones, roughly nine tenths found once; its top ten account for approximately 12%. The source is a woman between 18 and 30 years old who had recovered from COVID-19. Sample: peripheral blood.

The CDR3 bases are TGTGCCAGCTCCACGACAGCTTCCTACGAGCAGTACTTC. Protein: CASSTTASYEQYF. V is TRBV18 and J is TRBJ2-7; TRBD1 might be the D (5 bases). V was clipped by 6 bases and J by 1 base, with 10 bases between them. Germline V lookup: CDR1 KGHSH, CDR2 LQKENI. The CDR3 length is 13 residues.